One and the same sample provided the 7 T cell receptor beta chains below, sequenced in a study of blood T cell repertoires in COVID-19. TCRdb's table, derived via immunoSEQ multiplex PCR, lists solely in-frame clones and lacks some. This table holds 140,000 or so clones, roughly three quarters found once. Sequencing was done on a sample of peripheral blood. Receptor source: a man between 60 and 75 years old with acute or convalescent COVID-19.

The rearrangement joins TRBV30 to TRBJ2-1, with TRBD2 matching over 9 bases. CDR3 length: 15 residues. Trimming cost V 4 bases and J 5 bases; bases outside gene matches: 9. Germline loops: CDR1 GTSNPN, CDR2 SVGIG (reference sequence). DNA for the CDR3: TGTGCCTGGACCCTCGGGCTAGCGGGGAACAATGAGCAGTTCTTC. Its protein product is CAWTLGLAGNNEQFF.

This clone was seen a handful of times. The rearrangement uses TRBV6-4 and TRBJ1-1; weak D call: TRBD1 (6 bases). The ends were cut back, 4 bases at V and 7 bases at J, with 16 bases in the middle. This CDR3 spans 14 amino acids. Germline CDR1 and CDR2: MRHNA and SNTAGT. CDR3 residues: CASSAEWGPFEAFF. Written as DNA, the CDR3 is TGTGCCAGCAGTGCCGAGTGGGGGCCTTTTGAAGCTTTCTTT.

V usage is TRBV10-3 and J usage is TRBJ2-1; TRBD2 agrees at 8 bases. Germline assignment: CDR1 ENHRY and CDR2 SYGVKD. V was clipped by 6 bases and J by 7 bases; unmatched bases: 11. The CDR3 totals 15 residues. The CDR3 loop reads CAISRGGGYYNEQFF. The CDR3 DNA reads as TGTGCCATCAGCAGGGGCGGGGGGTATTATAATGAGCAGTTCTTC.

The V call is TRBV19, the J call TRBJ2-7; 8 bases are shared with TRBD2. The CDR3 runs to 15 residues. The germline V gene encodes CDR1 LNHDA and CDR2 SQIVND (reference sequence). The V gene end was trimmed by 5 bases and the J gene end by 0 bases; junction bases not matched to a gene: 6. The CDR3 sequence is CASSSLAGRSYEQYF. The CDR3, as DNA: TGTGCCAGTAGTTCCCTAGCGGGCCGCTCCTACGAGCAGTACTTC.

This clone was counted ten times or more. The chain couples TRBV7-8 to TRBJ1-5, with 7 bases aligning to TRBD1. The CDR3 spans 17 residues. Germline CDR1 and CDR2: SGHVS and FQNEAQ. Unmatched junction bases numbered 10, after V lost 5 bases and J lost 0 bases. The chain's CDR3 is CASSIRDRGYSNQPQHF. The CDR3 DNA is TGTGCCAGCAGCATCCGGGACAGAGGTTATAGCAATCAGCCCCAGCATTTT.

V usage is TRBV7-8 and J usage is TRBJ2-1, with TRBD2 matching over 7 bases. V dropped 7 bases and J dropped 4; count of bases not matched to a gene: 7. Germline V gene sequence: CDR1 SGHVS, CDR2 FQNEAQ. The CDR3 extends over 14 amino acids. The CDR3 here is CASTGRDSYNEQFF. The DNA of the CDR3 is TGTGCCAGCACGGGGAGGGATTCATACAATGAGCAGTTCTTC.

The chain couples TRBV28 to TRBJ1-4; the D gene is possibly TRBD1 (6 bases). Looked up from germline, CDR1 is MDHEN and CDR2 is SYDVKM. This CDR3 has 15 residues. Trimming left V 4 bases short and J 7 bases short, with 16 bases between. The CDR3 loop is CASSSTGDGIEKLFF. The DNA for the CDR3 is TGTGCCAGCAGTTCGACAGGCGACGGGATTGAAAAACTGTTTTTT.